A single sample is the source of the 20 T cell receptor beta chains below, sequenced in a study of T-cell reconstitution after alpha-beta-depleted transplantation in children. Preparation of the TCRbeta library was carried out with unique molecular identifiers. In TCRdb, the PCR reads were re-called with MiXCR into one record per CDR3 protein. The profile shows 900,000 or so distinct CDR3 sequences, approximately 15% of them singletons. Material: PBMCs, mostly from graft donor cells, obtained 360 days after TCRalphabeta/CD19-depleted stem cell transplant. These receptors were collected from a male patient aged 10-17 years who had a stem cell transplant for acute lymphoblastic leukemia, so the T cells may come from the graft donor.

Of note for this clonotype: Since a much larger clone is just one base distant, this may be a read error. V and J are TRBV29-1 and TRBJ2-3; no definite D call. Germline V gene lookup returns CDR1 SQVTM and CDR2 ANQGSEA. This CDR3 has 14 residues. V shed 6 bases and J shed 2 bases, with 15 bases lying between them. This CDR3 is CSVLRTGATDTQYF. DNA of the CDR3: TGCAGCGTCCTCAGAACGGGTGCCACAGATACGCAGTATTTT.

CDR3 nucleotide sequence: TGCGCCAATCCAGGACAGGGTGAGGAAAAACTGTTTTTT. Translating gives CANPGQGEEKLFF. The gene calls are TRBV4-1 and TRBJ1-4; the match to TRBD1 covers 8 bases. The V gene end was trimmed by 10 bases and the J gene end by 8 bases; junction bases not matched to a gene: 9. The CDR3 contains 13 residues. CDR1 and CDR2 (germline): MGHRA, YSYEKL.

At least ten counts were recorded for this clonotype. J is TRBJ2-2 and V is TRBV4-1; 8 nucleotides line up with TRBD2. The CDR3 contains 15 residues. Germline CDR1 reads MGHRA; CDR2 reads YSYEKL. V shed 1 base and J 7 bases; nucleotides not matched to a gene: 5. CDR3 protein: CASSQGGLVVGELFF. In nucleotides, the CDR3 is TGCGCCAGCAGCCAAGGGGGACTAGTGGTCGGGGAGCTGTTTTTT.

V is TRBV12-3 or TRBV12-4 and J is TRBJ1-1, with D unclear. V was trimmed by 6 bases and J by 4 bases, leaving 6 bases between them. The CDR3 spans 11 residues. The CDR3 bases are TGTGCCAGCAGCAGGAGCACTGAAGCTTTCTTT. Translated, it gives CASSRSTEAFF.

This clonotype has more than one count but fewer than ten. V gene TRBV20-1 combines with J gene TRBJ2-1; 9 nucleotides align to TRBD2. The germline V gene encodes CDR1 DFQATT and CDR2 SNEGSKA (reference sequence). Germline trimming cut 3 bases from V and 8 bases from J; bases unmatched to any gene: 14. The CDR3 is 16 residues long. The CDR3 sequence is CSASPRVVAGDYEQFF. CDR3 coding DNA: TGCAGTGCTAGTCCCAGAGTGGTAGCGGGAGATTATGAGCAGTTCTTC.

This clonotype has just a few counts. This chain joins TRBV27 and TRBJ2-7; maybe TRBD1 (6 bases). The germline V gene has CDR1 MNHEY and CDR2 SMNVEV (reference sequence). This CDR3 spans 15 amino acids. Trimming removed 4 bases from V and 5 bases from J, with 18 bases in between. CDR3 in DNA: TGTGCCAGCAGTTCTACAGGGTTGACCATACACGAGCAGTACTTC. This sequence encodes CASSSTGLTIHEQYF.

This clonotype was seen many times. The chain has TRBV29-1 and TRBJ2-3; 9 nucleotides align to TRBD1. J lost 4 bases, V lost 6 bases, and 8 bases had no gene match. This CDR3 region has 14 residues. CDR1 SQVTM and CDR2 ANQGSEA come from the germline V gene. The chain's CDR3 is CSVTGGEGADTQYF. Written as DNA, the CDR3 is TGCAGCGTCACAGGGGGCGAGGGAGCAGATACGCAGTATTTT.

This CDR3 is CASSLNSGSAGELFF. DNA for the CDR3: TGTGCCAGCAGCTTAAATAGCGGGAGTGCCGGGGAGCTGTTTTTT. The rearrangement links TRBV7-2 to TRBJ2-2, with 9 nucleotides matching TRBD2. J gave up 6 bases and V 2 bases, and 4 bases lay outside the gene matches. The CDR3 extends over 15 amino acids. The germline gives CDR1 SGHTA, CDR2 FQGNSA.

In this sample, this clonotype turned up a few times. J is TRBJ1-5 and V is TRBV10-1; D ambiguous. Germline V gene lookup returns CDR1 WNHNN and CDR2 SYGVQD (reference sequence). This CDR3 has 17 amino acids. With 4 bases removed from V and 2 bases from J, the gap between germline ends came to 18 bases. The chain's CDR3 is CASSADTREEGNQPQHF. CDR3 DNA sequence: TGCGCCAGCAGTGCCGACACTCGAGAAGAGGGCAATCAGCCCCAGCATTTT.

This clonotype was seen repeatedly, ten times or more. The chain recombines TRBV29-1 with TRBJ1-2; D may be TRBD1 (6 bases). Trimming removed 4 bases at V and 4 bases at J, with 25 bases between. This CDR3 has 17 residues. Germline values: CDR1 SQVTM, CDR2 ANQGSEA. CDR3 amino acids: CSVGNRERMAMGYGYTF. CDR3 nucleotide sequence: TGCAGCGTTGGGAACAGGGAGAGGATGGCGATGGGCTATGGCTACACCTTC. Combining the CDR3 with reference TRBV29-1 and TRBJ1-2 gives the whole variable domain SAVISQKPSRDICQRGTSLTIQCQVDSQVTMMFWYRQQPGQSLTLIATANQGSEATYESGFVIDKFPISRPNLTFSTLTVSNMSPEDSSIYLCSVGNRERMAMGYGYTFGSGTRLTVV.

The rearrangement uses TRBV11-3 and TRBJ2-2, with a tentative D call TRBD1 (5 bases). The germline V gene has CDR1 SGHNT and CDR2 YENEEA. The CDR3 is made up of 15 amino acids. The V and J ends lost 5 bases and 1 base respectively, with 11 bases between them. CDR3: CASSPRTQNTGELFF. CDR3 nucleotide sequence: TGTGCCAGCAGCCCCCGGACACAGAACACCGGGGAGCTGTTTTTT.

The chain has TRBV4-1 and TRBJ1-5; tentative D call: TRBD1 (6 bases). Germline V CDR1 and CDR2: MGHRA, YSYEKL. The V end lost 3 bases, the J end lost 6 bases, and 15 bases lay between the germline ends. The CDR3 extends over 15 amino acids. CDR3 protein: CASSQLFRGPQPQHF. CDR3 bases: TGCGCCAGCAGCCAGCTCTTCAGGGGTCCTCAGCCCCAGCATTTT.

The chain combines TRBV27 with TRBJ2-1; 8 bases fit TRBD1. The V segment lost 4 bases and the J segment 10 bases; nucleotides outside the gene matches: 3. The CDR3 loop spans 12 amino acids. The germline CDR1 and CDR2 sequences are MNHEY and SMNVEV (reference sequence). The CDR3 DNA reads TGTGCCAGCAGTTCGGGACAGGAGGAGCAGTTCTTC. As protein: CASSSGQEEQFF.

This clonotype was seen repeatedly, ten times or more. The V gene is TRBV7-2, the J gene TRBJ2-3; TRBD2 might be the D (6 bases). Germline V gene sequence: CDR1 SGHTA, CDR2 FQGNSA. With 0 bases removed from V and 1 base from J, the gap between germline ends came to 11 bases. The CDR3 totals 16 residues. The CDR3 spells CASSLALGGRTDTQYF. CDR3 bases: TGTGCCAGCAGCTTAGCCCTGGGGGGACGCACAGATACGCAGTATTTT.

The CDR3 protein is CSAPPTGRYEQYF. In nucleotides, the CDR3 is TGCAGTGCTCCCCCGACAGGGCGATACGAGCAGTACTTC. The V call is TRBV20-1, the J call TRBJ2-7; 7 bases agree with TRBD1. Germline V gives CDR1 DFQATT, CDR2 SNEGSKA (reference sequence). With V trimmed by 5 bases and J by 4 bases, 8 bases remained unmatched. CDR3 length: 13 residues.

This clonotype showed up just a few times. This chain links TRBV5-1 with TRBJ2-1, with TRBD2 identical over 12 bases. After removal of 4 bases from V and 8 bases from J, the junction contained 10 bases not matched to a gene. CDR1 SGHRS and CDR2 YFSETQ come from the germline V gene. This CDR3 contains 16 residues. The CDR3 protein is CASSGWTSGAPDEQFF. The CDR3 DNA sequence: TGCGCCAGCAGCGGGTGGACTAGCGGGGCTCCGGATGAGCAGTTCTTC.

The chain joins TRBV12-3 or TRBV12-4 to TRBJ2-3; TRBD2 matches 7 bases. Trimming at V came to 6 bases and at J to 8 bases, leaving 17 bases not matched to a gene. CDR3 length: 16 residues. CDR3 in DNA: TGTGCCAGCAGGCCCCTCTCGGGAGGACCCATGGGTACGCAGTATTTT. Its translation: CASRPLSGGPMGTQYF.

This chain connects TRBV29-1 to TRBJ1-2, with D unresolved. Trimming took 1 base from V and 2 from J, leaving 5 bases between them. Germline assignment: CDR1 SQVTM and CDR2 ANQGSEA. The CDR3 totals 12 residues. CDR3 loop: CSVEGQNYGYTF. DNA for the CDR3: TGCAGCGTTGAAGGCCAGAACTATGGCTACACCTTC.

The chain is built from TRBV5-1 and TRBJ2-5; the D is unclear. V dropped 4 bases and J dropped 4 bases, with 14 bases sitting between them. Germline V gene lookup returns CDR1 SGHRS and CDR2 YFSETQ. This CDR3 is 14 amino acids long. CDR3 in DNA: TGCGCCAGCAGCCTCCTAGACTTGGGAGAGACCCAGTACTTC. Its protein is CASSLLDLGETQYF.

This chain uses TRBV20-1 with TRBJ2-2, with 7 positions matching TRBD1. The trim removed 0 bases at V and 0 bases at J, leaving 7 bases unmatched. Germline CDR1 and CDR2: DFQATT and SNEGSKA (reference sequence). CDR3 size: 17 residues. CDR3 coding DNA: TGCAGTGCTAGAGATTTCGTGACAGGGACGAACACCGGGGAGCTGTTTTTT. Its protein product is CSARDFVTGTNTGELFF.